This TCR beta chain was profiled in a study of T cells after yellow fever vaccination. J gave up 0 bases and V 0 bases, and 4 bases lay outside the gene matches. Looked up from germline, CDR1 is MNHEY and CDR2 is SVGEGT. The CDR3 loop spans 17 amino acids. Using its own MiXCR run on the 5' RACE reads, TCRdb lists one record per CDR3 protein. The data hold about 85,000 distinct CDR3 sequences, with 13% observed a single time. This clonotype was seen at least ten times. The chain carries TRBV6-2 or TRBV6-3 and TRBJ2-3; 9 bases line up with TRBD1. Source: CD8+ T cells not binding an NS4B(214-222) dextramer, sorted from PBMCs, taken roughly 20 days after the first yellow fever vaccination. This sequence was found in a man aged 18 to 29 who received the YFV17D yellow fever vaccine. CDR3 sequence reads: CASSYSGQGFSTDTQYF. In DNA form, the CDR3 reads TGTGCCAGCAGTTACTCGGGACAGGGTTTTAGCACAGATACGCAGTATTTT.